What follows is one T cell receptor (beta chain) and its context. The CDR3 extends over 15 amino acids. V lost 3 bases and J lost 7; bases outside the gene matches: 7. Germline CDR1 reads ENHRY; CDR2 reads SYGVKD. The method was immunoSEQ multiplex PCR; TCRdb's version includes in-frame clones alone and lacks a portion of them. The sample lists about 78,000 clones, 95% occurring once. This entry is derived from a study of technical replicates of blood from several donors. Sequencing was performed on T cells isolated from PBMCs. The chain combines TRBV10-3 with TRBJ2-1; 9 positions match TRBD1. The TCR comes from a human donor in good health. The CDR3 region is CAISDKGQGLNEQFF. The CDR3 DNA follows: TGTGCCATCAGTGATAAGGGACAGGGTTTGAATGAGCAGTTCTTC.